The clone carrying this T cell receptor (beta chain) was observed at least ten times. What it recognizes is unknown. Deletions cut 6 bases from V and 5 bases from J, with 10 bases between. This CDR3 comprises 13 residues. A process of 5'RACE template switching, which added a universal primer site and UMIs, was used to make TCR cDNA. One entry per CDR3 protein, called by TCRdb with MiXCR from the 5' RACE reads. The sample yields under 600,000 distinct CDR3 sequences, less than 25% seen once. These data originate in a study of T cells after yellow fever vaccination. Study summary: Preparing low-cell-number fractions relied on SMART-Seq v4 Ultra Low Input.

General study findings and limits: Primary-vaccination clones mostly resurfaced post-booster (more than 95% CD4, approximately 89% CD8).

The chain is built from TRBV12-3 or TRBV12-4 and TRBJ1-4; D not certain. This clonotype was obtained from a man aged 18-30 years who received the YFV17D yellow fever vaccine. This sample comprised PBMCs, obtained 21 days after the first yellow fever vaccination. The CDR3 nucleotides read TGTGCCAGCAGCCCCTCCCGAAATGAAAAACTGTTTTTT. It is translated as CASSPSRNEKLFF.